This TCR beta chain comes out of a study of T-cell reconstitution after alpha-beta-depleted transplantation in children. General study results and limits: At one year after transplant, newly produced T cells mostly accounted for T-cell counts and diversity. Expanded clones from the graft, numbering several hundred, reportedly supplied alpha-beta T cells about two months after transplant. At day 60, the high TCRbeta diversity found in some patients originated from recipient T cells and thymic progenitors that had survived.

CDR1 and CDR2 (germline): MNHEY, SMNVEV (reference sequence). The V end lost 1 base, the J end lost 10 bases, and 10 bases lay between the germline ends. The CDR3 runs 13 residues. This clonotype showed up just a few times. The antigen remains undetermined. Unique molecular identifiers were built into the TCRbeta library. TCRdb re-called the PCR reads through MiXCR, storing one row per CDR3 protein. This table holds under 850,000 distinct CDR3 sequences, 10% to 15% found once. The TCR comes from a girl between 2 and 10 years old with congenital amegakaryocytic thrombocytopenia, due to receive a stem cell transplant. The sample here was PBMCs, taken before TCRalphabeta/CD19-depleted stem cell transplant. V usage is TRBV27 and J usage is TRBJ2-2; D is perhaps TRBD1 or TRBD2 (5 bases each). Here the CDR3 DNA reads TGTGCCAGCAGTTTATTTGGGACGGCGGAGCTGTTTTTT. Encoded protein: CASSLFGTAELFF.